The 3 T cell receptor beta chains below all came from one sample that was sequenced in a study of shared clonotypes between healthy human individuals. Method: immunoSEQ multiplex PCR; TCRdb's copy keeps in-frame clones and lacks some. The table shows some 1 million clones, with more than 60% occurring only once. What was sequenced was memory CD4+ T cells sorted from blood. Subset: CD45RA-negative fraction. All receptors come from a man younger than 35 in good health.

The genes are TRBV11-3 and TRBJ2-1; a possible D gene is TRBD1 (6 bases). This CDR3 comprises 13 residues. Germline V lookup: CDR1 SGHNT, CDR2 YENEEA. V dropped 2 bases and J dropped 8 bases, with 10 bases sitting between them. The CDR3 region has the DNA TGTGCCAGCAGCTTACCAGGGGTGGATGAGCAGTTCTTC. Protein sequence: CASSLPGVDEQFF.

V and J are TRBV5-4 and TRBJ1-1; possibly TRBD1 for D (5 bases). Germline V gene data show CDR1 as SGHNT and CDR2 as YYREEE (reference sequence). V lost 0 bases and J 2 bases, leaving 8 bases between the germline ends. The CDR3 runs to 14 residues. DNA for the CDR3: TGTGCCAGCAGCTTGGTTGGGGCAAACACTGAAGCTTTCTTT. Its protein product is CASSLVGANTEAFF.

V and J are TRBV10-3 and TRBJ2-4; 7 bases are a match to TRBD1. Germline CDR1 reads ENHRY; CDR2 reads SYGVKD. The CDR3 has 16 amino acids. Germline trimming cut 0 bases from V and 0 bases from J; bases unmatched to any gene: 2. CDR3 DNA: TGTGCCATCAGTGAGTCACAGGGGCTAGCCAAAAACATTCAGTACTTC. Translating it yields CAISESQGLAKNIQYF.